Listed below are T cell receptor beta chains from one sample, sequenced in a study of radiation and T cells in renal cell carcinoma. Here immunoSEQ multiplex PCR was the method, and the copy in TCRdb shows in-frame clones only, minus some. The top ten hold about a fifth of the sample, which has some 20,000 clones, around 57% seen once. Sequenced here: tumor tissue, sampled from a patient whose treatment was nephrectomy without radiotherapy. The receptors were sampled from a human donor with renal cell carcinoma. CDR3s include the opening cysteine and the closing phenylalanine or tryptophan. The D gene is left open where the match is weak. Clone sizes are given selectively: once, few, many, or a class where the clone is expanded.

J gene: TRBJ1-6; D gene: .; clone size: .; V gene: TRBV7-2; CDR3 DNA: TGTGCCAGCAGACCAGTCCAGGGGAGCTCCTATAATTCACCCCTCCACTTT; CDR3 protein: CASRPVQGSSYNSPLHF
J gene: TRBJ1-2; D gene: TRBD1; clone size: few; V gene: TRBV6-5; CDR3 DNA: TGTGCCAGCAGTACAGGGGGCGCAGACTATGGCTACACCTTC; CDR3 protein: CASSTGGADYGYTF
J gene: TRBJ1-1; D gene: .; clone size: .; V gene: TRBV4-2; CDR3 DNA: TGTGCCAGCAGCCAAGATATAGGGGGGGGAAACACTGAAGCTTTCTTT; CDR3 protein: CASSQDIGGGNTEAFF
J gene: TRBJ2-7; D gene: .; clone size: few; V gene: TRBV2; CDR3 DNA: TGTGCCAGCAGTGAACGTGGTTTTACCTACGAGCAGTACTTC; CDR3 protein: CASSERGFTYEQYF
J gene: TRBJ2-3; D gene: TRBD1; clone size: few; V gene: TRBV25-1; CDR3 DNA: TGTGCCAGCAGCAGGGGGACAGATACGCAGTATTTT; CDR3 protein: CASSRGTDTQYF
J gene: TRBJ1-1; D gene: TRBD1; clone size: .; V gene: TRBV10-3; CDR3 DNA: TGTGCCATCAGTGACAGGACAGGGGCAAACACTGAAGCTTTCTTT; CDR3 protein: CAISDRTGANTEAFF
J gene: TRBJ1-6; D gene: .; clone size: few; V gene: TRBV9; CDR3 DNA: TGTGCCAGCAGCGTAGAGGAGGGGTCGAGATATAATTCACCCCTCCACTTT; CDR3 protein: CASSVEEGSRYNSPLHF
J gene: TRBJ1-3; D gene: .; clone size: .; V gene: TRBV29-1; CDR3 DNA: TGCAGCGTCGCCCGACAGGACCGTGGAAACACCATATATTTT; CDR3 protein: CSVARQDRGNTIYF
J gene: TRBJ1-2; D gene: .; clone size: few; V gene: TRBV25-1; CDR3 DNA: TGTGCCAGCAGTGCCACTGACGGAAACTATGGCTACACCTTC; CDR3 protein: CASSATDGNYGYTF
J gene: TRBJ1-2; D gene: .; clone size: .; V gene: TRBV5-4; CDR3 DNA: TGTGCCAGCAGTAGGGAGCTGAGCTATGGCTACACCTTC; CDR3 protein: CASSRELSYGYTF
J gene: TRBJ2-7; D gene: .; clone size: .; V gene: TRBV12-5; CDR3 DNA: TGTGCTAGTGGCCGGAAGGACGGACCCTACGAGCAGTACTTC; CDR3 protein: CASGRKDGPYEQYF
J gene: TRBJ1-5; D gene: .; clone size: few; V gene: TRBV28; CDR3 DNA: TGTGCCAGCAGTCCCCGAGGAGGCTACCGATCCAATCAGCCCCAGCATTTT; CDR3 protein: CASSPRGGYRSNQPQHF
J gene: TRBJ1-1; D gene: TRBD1; clone size: few; V gene: TRBV7-2; CDR3 DNA: TGTGCCAGCAGCTTAACAGGGGGCACTGAAGCTTTCTTT; CDR3 protein: CASSLTGGTEAFF
J gene: TRBJ1-2; D gene: .; clone size: .; V gene: TRBV4-3; CDR3 DNA: TGCGCCAGCAGCCAAGAATGGGATTTTAACTATGGCTACACCTTC; CDR3 protein: CASSQEWDFNYGYTF
J gene: TRBJ1-2; D gene: .; clone size: .; V gene: TRBV5-6; CDR3 DNA: TGTGCCAGCAGCTTCATAACAGGGCTGGATGGCTACACCTTC; CDR3 protein: CASSFITGLDGYTF
J gene: TRBJ2-1; D gene: .; clone size: .; V gene: TRBV6-6; CDR3 DNA: TGTGCCAGCAGTTACCCCAGCCCAGAGCAGTTCTTC; CDR3 protein: CASSYPSPEQFF
J gene: TRBJ2-2; D gene: .; clone size: .; V gene: TRBV27; CDR3 DNA: TGTGCCAGCAGTCCACAGGGTACTAGCACCGGGGAGCTGTTTTTT; CDR3 protein: CASSPQGTSTGELFF
J gene: TRBJ2-1; D gene: .; clone size: .; V gene: TRBV6-4; CDR3 DNA: TGTGCCAGCAGACCACAGGAGAACTACAATGAGCAGTTCTTC; CDR3 protein: CASRPQENYNEQFF
J gene: TRBJ2-7; D gene: TRBD1; clone size: medium-sized; V gene: TRBV14; CDR3 DNA: TGTGCCAGCAGCCAAGCGACAGGGGCCACCTACGAGCAGTACTTC; CDR3 protein: CASSQATGATYEQYF
J gene: TRBJ2-7; D gene: TRBD1; clone size: .; V gene: TRBV29-1; CDR3 DNA: TGCAGCGTTCTCGTACAGGGGGGCTCCTACGAGCAGTACTTC; CDR3 protein: CSVLVQGGSYEQYF
J gene: TRBJ2-5; D gene: TRBD1; clone size: .; V gene: TRBV25-1; CDR3 DNA: TGTGCCAGCAGTGAATGGAACAGGGGGCAAGAGACCCAGTACTTC; CDR3 protein: CASSEWNRGQETQYF
J gene: TRBJ2-7; D gene: .; clone size: .; V gene: TRBV6-5; CDR3 DNA: TGTGCCAGCAGAAAGGGAGGTGGATTCGAGCAGTACTTC; CDR3 protein: CASRKGGGFEQYF
J gene: TRBJ2-3; D gene: .; clone size: .; V gene: TRBV7-3; CDR3 DNA: TGTGCCAGCAGCTCCGGGGGGCTCACAGATACGCAGTATTTT; CDR3 protein: CASSSGGLTDTQYF
J gene: TRBJ1-2; D gene: .; clone size: few; V gene: TRBV9; CDR3 DNA: TGTGCCAGCAGCGACCAGGGAAACTATGGCTACACCTTC; CDR3 protein: CASSDQGNYGYTF
J gene: TRBJ2-4; D gene: .; clone size: .; V gene: TRBV7-2; CDR3 DNA: TGTGCCAGCAGCCTACGAGGGGATGCAATGACAAACATTCAGTACTTC; CDR3 protein: CASSLRGDAMTNIQYF
J gene: TRBJ1-4; D gene: TRBD1; clone size: few; V gene: TRBV6-6; CDR3 DNA: TGTGCCAGCAGACTTGGACAGGGGCAAAATGAAAAACTGTTTTTT; CDR3 protein: CASRLGQGQNEKLFF
J gene: TRBJ1-1; D gene: .; clone size: .; V gene: TRBV11-1; CDR3 DNA: TGTGCCAGCAGTCGGGTTGAAGCTTTCTTT; CDR3 protein: CASSRVEAFF
J gene: TRBJ1-6; D gene: TRBD1; clone size: .; V gene: TRBV25-1; CDR3 DNA: TGTGCCAGCAGTGACCCGACAGGGTTGTATTCACCCCTCCACTTT; CDR3 protein: CASSDPTGLYSPLHF
J gene: TRBJ1-2; D gene: .; clone size: .; V gene: TRBV5-1; CDR3 DNA: TGCGCCAGCAGCTTGGTGTCAGGGGATGGCTACACCTTC; CDR3 protein: CASSLVSGDGYTF